This T cell receptor beta chain is from a study of cytomegalovirus exposure and HLA in healthy donors. Overall study: The early release's HLA-typed donors yielded some 85 million unique TCRs.

Germline CDR1 is GTSNPN and CDR2 is SVGIG (reference sequence). The CDR3 runs 12 residues. Trimming took 5 bases from V and 4 from J, leaving 11 bases between them. PCR used 60 Vbeta primers and 13 Jbeta primers. The data were produced by immunoSEQ multiplex PCR, yet TCRdb's version contains in-frame clones alone and is incomplete. The top ten hold roughly 1.1% of the sample, which has some 190,000 clones, about three quarters seen once. This sequence joins TRBV30 and TRBJ1-2; no definite D call. Sequencing was done on a sample of PBMCs. The TCR comes from a middle-aged woman in good health and CMV-seronegative. CDR3 nucleotides: TGTGCCTGGCTCAGGTCGCGCTATGGCTACACCTTC. It yields the protein CAWLRSRYGYTF.